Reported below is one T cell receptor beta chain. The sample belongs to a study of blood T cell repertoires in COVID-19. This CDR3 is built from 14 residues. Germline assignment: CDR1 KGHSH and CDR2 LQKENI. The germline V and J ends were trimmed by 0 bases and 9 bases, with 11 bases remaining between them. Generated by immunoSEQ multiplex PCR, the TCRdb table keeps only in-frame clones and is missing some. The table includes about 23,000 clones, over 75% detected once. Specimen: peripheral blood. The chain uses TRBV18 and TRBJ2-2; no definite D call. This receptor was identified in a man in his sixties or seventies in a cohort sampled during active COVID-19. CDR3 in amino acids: CASSPPDITRELFF. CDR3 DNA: TGTGCCAGCTCACCACCTGATATTACTCGGGAGCTGTTTTTT.